The entry below describes one TCR beta chain. The antigen is unknown. V was pared by 4 bases and J by 4 bases, with 6 bases of the junction left unmatched. The germline gives CDR1 MNHEY, CDR2 SVGEGT. The CDR3 has 14 amino acids. The data derive from a study of T cell repertoires in cytomegalovirus infection. In the study overall: Through public TCR beta signatures, both CMV infection and matching HLA type were indicated.

TCRdb recomputed calls from the reads with MiXCR, one row per CDR3 protein. The data show 150,000 to 200,000 distinct CDR3 sequences, 17% seen once. Study conclusions and caveats: HLA-C-restricted CMV clonotypes gave the most frequent clonotype in two of eight donors. CMV carriers with the relevant HLA were identified by cumulative public TCR beta family frequency.

The sequenced sample was CD8+ T cells from PBMCs. The sequence came from a human donor in good health (CMV status not recorded). Some clones in this sample may be carry-over from other donors' samples. This chain uses TRBV6-2 or TRBV6-3 with TRBJ2-7; 8 bases are shared with TRBD2. The CDR3, as DNA: TGTGCCAGCAGTTTCTTCGGGGGGGAATACGAGCAGTACTTC. As protein: CASSFFGGEYEQYF.